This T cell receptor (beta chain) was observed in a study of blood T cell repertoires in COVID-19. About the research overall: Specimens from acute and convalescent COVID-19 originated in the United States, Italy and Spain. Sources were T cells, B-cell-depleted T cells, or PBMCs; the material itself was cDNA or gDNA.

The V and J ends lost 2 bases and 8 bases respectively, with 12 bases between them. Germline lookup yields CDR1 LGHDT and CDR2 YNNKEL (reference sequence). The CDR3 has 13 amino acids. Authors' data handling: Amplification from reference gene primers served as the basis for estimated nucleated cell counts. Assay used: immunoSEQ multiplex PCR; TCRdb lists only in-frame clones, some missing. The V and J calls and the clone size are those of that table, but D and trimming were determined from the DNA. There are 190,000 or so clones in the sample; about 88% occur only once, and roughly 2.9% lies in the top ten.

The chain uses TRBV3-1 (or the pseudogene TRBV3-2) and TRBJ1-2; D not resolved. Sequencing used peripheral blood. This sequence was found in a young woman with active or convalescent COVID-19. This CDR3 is CASSQRPTTGYTF. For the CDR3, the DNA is TGTGCCAGCAGCCAAAGACCAACTACGGGCTACACCTTC.